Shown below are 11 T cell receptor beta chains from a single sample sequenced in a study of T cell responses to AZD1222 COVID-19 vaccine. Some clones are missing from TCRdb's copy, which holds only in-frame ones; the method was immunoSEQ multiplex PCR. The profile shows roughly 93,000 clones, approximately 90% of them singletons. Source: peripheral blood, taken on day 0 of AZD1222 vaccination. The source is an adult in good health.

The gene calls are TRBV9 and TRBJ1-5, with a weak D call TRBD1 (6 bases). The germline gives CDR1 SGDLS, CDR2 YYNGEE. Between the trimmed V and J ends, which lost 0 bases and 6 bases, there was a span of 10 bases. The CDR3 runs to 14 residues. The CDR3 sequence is CASSVAGEAQPQHF. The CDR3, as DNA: TGTGCCAGCAGCGTAGCAGGGGAGGCTCAGCCCCAGCATTTT.

The CDR3 sequence: CAWGRMSNQPQHF. The CDR3 region has the DNA TGTGCCTGGGGCCGAATGAGCAATCAGCCCCAGCATTTT. The V gene is TRBV30, the J gene TRBJ1-5; D gene uncertain. The CDR3 is made up of 13 amino acids. The germline V gene has CDR1 GTSNPN and CDR2 SVGIG (reference sequence). V lost 5 bases and J 1 base, leaving 9 bases between the germline ends.

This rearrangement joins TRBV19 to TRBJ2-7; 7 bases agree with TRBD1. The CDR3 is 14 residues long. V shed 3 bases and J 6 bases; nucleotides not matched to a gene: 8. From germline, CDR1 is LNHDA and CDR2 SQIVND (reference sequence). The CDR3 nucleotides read TGTGCCAGTAGTATGGGCCAGGGGGTAACCGAGCAGTACTTC. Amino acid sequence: CASSMGQGVTEQYF.

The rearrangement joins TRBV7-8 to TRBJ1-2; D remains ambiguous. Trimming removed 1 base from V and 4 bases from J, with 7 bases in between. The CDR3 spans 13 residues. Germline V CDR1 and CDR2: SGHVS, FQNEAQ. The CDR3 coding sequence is TGTGCCAGCAGCTTAGACCCCTCCTATGGCTACACCTTC. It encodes CASSLDPSYGYTF. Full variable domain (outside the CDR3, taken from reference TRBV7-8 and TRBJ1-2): GAGVSQSPRYKVAKRGQDVALRCDPISGHVSLFWYQQALGQGPEFLTYFQNEAQLDKSGLPSDRFFAERPEGSVSTLKIQRTQQEDSAVYLCASSLDPSYGYTFGSGTRLTVV.

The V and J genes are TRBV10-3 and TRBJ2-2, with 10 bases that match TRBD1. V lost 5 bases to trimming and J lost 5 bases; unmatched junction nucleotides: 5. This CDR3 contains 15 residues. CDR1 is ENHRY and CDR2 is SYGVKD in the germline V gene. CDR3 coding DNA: TGTGCCATCAGTAGACAGGGGGCGCAGACCGGGGAGCTGTTTTTT. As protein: CAISRQGAQTGELFF.

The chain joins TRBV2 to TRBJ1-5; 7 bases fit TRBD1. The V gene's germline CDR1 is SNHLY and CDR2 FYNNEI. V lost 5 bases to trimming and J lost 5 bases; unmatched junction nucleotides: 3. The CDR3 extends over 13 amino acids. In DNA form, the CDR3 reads TGTGCCAGCAGTTTCGACAGGGATCAGCCCCAGCATTTT. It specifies CASSFDRDQPQHF.

The CDR3 nucleotides are TGCGCCAGCAGCCAAGAGGATGGGGGACAGGGGGCAGAGACCCAGTACTTC. It yields the protein CASSQEDGGQGAETQYF. The rearrangement links TRBV4-1 to TRBJ2-5; 12 bases align to TRBD1. Trimming cost V 0 bases and J 4 bases; bases outside gene matches: 6. This CDR3 contains 17 residues. Germline CDR1 reads MGHRA; CDR2 reads YSYEKL.

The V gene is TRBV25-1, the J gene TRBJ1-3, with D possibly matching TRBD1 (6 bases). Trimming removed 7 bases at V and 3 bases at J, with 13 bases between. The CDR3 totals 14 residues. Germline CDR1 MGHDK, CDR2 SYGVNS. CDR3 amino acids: CASKPGHVGNTIYF. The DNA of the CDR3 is TGTGCCAGCAAACCGGGACACGTTGGAAACACCATATATTTT.

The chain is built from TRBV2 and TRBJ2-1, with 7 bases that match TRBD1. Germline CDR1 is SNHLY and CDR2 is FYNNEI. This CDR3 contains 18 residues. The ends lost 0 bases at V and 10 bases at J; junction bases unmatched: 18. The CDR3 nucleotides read TGTGCCAGCAGTGAAGCGCGGAATAGAGGGGGCGCCCCGAGAGAGCAGTTCTTC. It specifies CASSEARNRGGAPREQFF.

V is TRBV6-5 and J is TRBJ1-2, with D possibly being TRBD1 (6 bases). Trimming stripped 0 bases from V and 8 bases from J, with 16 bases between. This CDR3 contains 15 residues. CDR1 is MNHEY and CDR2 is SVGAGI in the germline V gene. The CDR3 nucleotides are TGTGCCAGCAGTTACTCGATGGGGGCGCCGAGAGGCTACACCTTC. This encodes CASSYSMGAPRGYTF.

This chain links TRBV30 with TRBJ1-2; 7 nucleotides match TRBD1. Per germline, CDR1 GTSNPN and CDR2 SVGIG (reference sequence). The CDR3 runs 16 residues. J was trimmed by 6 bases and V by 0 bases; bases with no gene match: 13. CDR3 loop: CAWSVLLTGRGNGYTF. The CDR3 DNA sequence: TGTGCCTGGAGTGTACTTTTAACGGGCAGGGGGAATGGCTACACCTTC.